This TCR beta chain derives from a study of shared clonotypes between healthy human individuals. Researchers ran the assay at a deep level. Only in-frame clones appear in the TCRdb table, and some are missing; sequencing was by immunoSEQ multiplex PCR. Here the sample spans over 2 million clones, approximately 95% being singletons. The CDR3 covers 12 residues. V lost 1 base and J lost 10, with 5 bases in between. In germline, CDR1 is MDHEN, CDR2 SYDVKM. This clone turned up a few times. CD8 cells regarded as naive lacked CD45RO, were positively chosen for CCR7, and omitted terminally differentiated effector memory CD45RA+ cells.

Sequenced input: naive CD8+ T cells sorted from blood. The receptor was isolated from a man younger than 35 in good health. The chain couples TRBV28 to TRBJ1-6; D not resolved. The CDR3 DNA sequence: TGTGCCAGCAGTTTATTCCCATCACCCCTCCACTTT. It translates to CASSLFPSPLHF.